The clone carrying this T cell receptor (beta chain) appeared once. The data originate from a study of blood T cell repertoires in COVID-19. CDR1 is LNHNV, CDR2 YYDKDF, per germline (reference sequence). With V trimmed by 0 bases and J by 5 bases, 18 bases remained unmatched. This CDR3 region has 19 residues. Assay used: immunoSEQ multiplex PCR; TCRdb lists only in-frame clones, some missing. The sample comprises roughly 230,000 clones, more than 65% of which are singletons, and 3.4% rests with the top ten. Recovered participants had two consecutive negative NP/OP PCR tests, healthcare professional clearance, or symptom resolution.

This clonotype originated in a man aged 50 to 60 who had recovered from COVID-19. The chain links TRBV15 to TRBJ2-7; 8 bases are a match to TRBD1. The specimen sequenced was PBMCs or T cells enriched from blood (not recorded which). The CDR3 sequence is CATSRDTGQAILKSDEQYF. The DNA of the CDR3 is TGTGCCACCAGCAGAGATACGGGACAGGCCATACTCAAGTCGGACGAGCAGTACTTC.